Below, 14 T cell receptor beta chains from the same sample are listed, as sequenced in a study of blood T cell repertoires in COVID-19. Clones were read by immunoSEQ multiplex PCR, and TCRdb kept only the in-frame ones, dropping some. The table lists approximately 85,000 clones, 86% of them singletons, with 25% to 30% in the top ten. The sample comprised peripheral blood. The receptors originated from a man aged 45-65 years with active or convalescent COVID-19.

The chain joins TRBV5-5 to TRBJ2-5; TRBD2 aligns across 7 bases. CDR3 length: 16 amino acids. J gave up 5 bases and V 0 bases, and 10 bases lay outside the gene matches. The germline gives CDR1 SGHKS, CDR2 YYEKEE (reference sequence). CDR3 nucleotides: TGTGCCAGCAGCTTGGTAGGCGGGAGCCTGCGGGAGACCCAGTACTTC. It encodes CASSLVGGSLRETQYF.

This chain joins TRBV5-6 and TRBJ2-2; weak D call: TRBD1 (6 bases). CDR3 length: 16 amino acids. Trimming removed 4 bases from V and 1 base from J, with 14 bases in between. CDR1 is SGHDT and CDR2 is YYEEEE in the germline V gene. Written as DNA, the CDR3 is TGTGCCAGCAGCATTTTACAGGGATTGAACACCGGGGAGCTGTTTTTT. It is translated as CASSILQGLNTGELFF.

The V call is TRBV3-1 (or the pseudogene TRBV3-2), the J call TRBJ2-3; 7 bases are a match to TRBD2. Germline loops: CDR1 LGHDT, CDR2 YNNKEL (reference sequence). The CDR3 extends over 14 amino acids. With 3 bases clipped from V and 4 bases from J, the junction kept 4 bases outside the gene matches. DNA of the CDR3: TGTGCCAGCAGCCAGGCGGGAGATGCAGATACGCAGTATTTT. Translating it yields CASSQAGDADTQYF.

The V gene is TRBV2, the J gene TRBJ2-2, with D perhaps matching TRBD1 (6 bases). Trimming took 7 bases from V and 5 from J, leaving 17 bases between them. The germline V gene has CDR1 SNHLY and CDR2 FYNNEI. This CDR3 is 15 amino acids long. The CDR3 sequence is CASTVAGVVTGELFF. CDR3 nucleotides: TGTGCCAGCACCGTGGCAGGGGTAGTAACCGGGGAGCTGTTTTTT.

The chain uses TRBV3-1 (or the pseudogene TRBV3-2) and TRBJ2-1; 8 bases align to TRBD2. The CDR3 loop spans 15 amino acids. Trimming removed 6 bases from V and 7 bases from J; junction bases left unmatched: 11. The germline gives CDR1 LGHDT, CDR2 YNNKEL (reference sequence). The CDR3 DNA follows: TGTGCCAGCAGTCACGGGACTAGAGAGGGAAATGAGCAGTTCTTC. It specifies CASSHGTREGNEQFF.

V and J are TRBV4-1 and TRBJ1-4, with D tentatively TRBD1 (5 bases). Germline lookup yields CDR1 MGHRA and CDR2 YSYEKL. There are 16 residues in the CDR3. Trimming stripped 1 base from V and 4 bases from J, with 13 bases between. CDR3 in DNA: TGCGCCAGCAGCCAAGGGGGCCGGGCCTTTAATGAAAAACTGTTTTTT. As protein: CASSQGGRAFNEKLFF.

This chain joins TRBV6-5 and TRBJ1-2; tentative D call: TRBD1 (6 bases). Per the germline V gene, CDR1 is MNHEY and CDR2 is SVGAGI. V lost 2 bases, J lost 0 bases, and 10 bases lay in between. This CDR3 has 15 amino acids. CDR3 protein: CASSYRQETNYGYTF. The DNA for the CDR3 is TGTGCCAGCAGTTACCGACAGGAAACTAACTATGGCTACACCTTC.

This clone appeared a single time. The CDR3 DNA follows: TGTGCCAGCTCACGACAGGGAGAGCAGTTCTTC. Protein product: CASSRQGEQFF. The V gene is TRBV18, the J gene TRBJ2-1; TRBD1 matches at 7 bases. The CDR3 spans 11 residues. With 4 bases clipped from V and 10 bases from J, the junction kept 1 base outside the gene matches. The V gene's germline CDR1 is KGHSH and CDR2 LQKENI. The whole variable domain, remainder taken from reference TRBV18 and TRBJ2-1, is NAGVMQNPRHLVRRRGQEARLRCSPMKGHSHVYWYRQLPEEGLKFMVYLQKENIIDESGMPKERFSAEFPKEGPSILRIQQVVRGDSAAYFCASSRQGEQFFGPGTRLTVL.

V gene TRBV5-8 combines with J gene TRBJ2-5, with a tentative D call TRBD2 (6 bases). CDR1 is SGHTS, CDR2 YDEGEE, per germline. The CDR3 sequence is 15 residues long. Trimming removed 1 base at V and 5 bases at J, with 15 bases between. The CDR3 region has the DNA TGTGCCAGCAGCTTGATGGCTTCAAGCGGGGAGACCCAGTACTTC. This codes for CASSLMASSGETQYF.

The J gene is TRBJ2-3, the V gene TRBV6-5; D remains ambiguous. The CDR3 runs to 13 residues. V was cut by 6 bases and J by 4 bases, with 11 bases left in between. Per the germline V gene, CDR1 is MNHEY and CDR2 is SVGAGI. The CDR3 region has the DNA TGTGCCAGCAGCCGCTATAACCCAGATACGCAGTATTTT. Protein product: CASSRYNPDTQYF.

This rearrangement joins TRBV7-8 to TRBJ2-1, with TRBD2 as a possible D gene (6 bases). CDR1 SGHVS and CDR2 FQNEAQ come from the germline V gene. This CDR3 comprises 14 residues. Trimming cost V 1 base and J 6 bases, with 10 bases left between them. Here the CDR3 reads CASSLVDGGNEQFF. CDR3 sequence (DNA): TGTGCCAGCAGCTTAGTGGACGGGGGCAATGAGCAGTTCTTC.

The sample holds one count of this clone. The chain uses TRBV24-1 and TRBJ2-1; the match to TRBD2 covers 8 bases. The J segment lost 8 bases and the V segment lost 5 bases, leaving 13 bases of the junction unmatched. This CDR3 has 16 residues. Germline V gene sequence: CDR1 KGHDR, CDR2 SFDVKD. The CDR3 DNA reads TGTGCCACCAGTGCCGGGGGGGCCGGTAGAATAGATGAGCAGTTCTTC. It specifies CATSAGGAGRIDEQFF.

The rearrangement joins TRBV5-1 to TRBJ1-1, with D perhaps TRBD1 (6 bases). V lost 0 bases to trimming and J lost 1 base, with 13 bases between them. The germline gives CDR1 SGHRS, CDR2 YFSETQ. This CDR3 spans 16 amino acids. Here the CDR3 reads CASSLDPGAPNTEAFF. DNA of the CDR3: TGCGCCAGCAGCTTGGACCCAGGGGCACCGAACACTGAAGCTTTCTTT.

The CDR3: CATSDPRTSGYYNEQFF. The CDR3 bases are TGTGCCACCAGTGACCCCCGGACTAGCGGATACTACAATGAGCAGTTCTTC. The rearrangement uses TRBV24-1 and TRBJ2-1; TRBD2 matches at 10 bases. The CDR3 is made up of 17 amino acids. Trimming took 4 bases from V and 3 from J; bases not matched to a gene: 8. Germline V lookup: CDR1 KGHDR, CDR2 SFDVKD.